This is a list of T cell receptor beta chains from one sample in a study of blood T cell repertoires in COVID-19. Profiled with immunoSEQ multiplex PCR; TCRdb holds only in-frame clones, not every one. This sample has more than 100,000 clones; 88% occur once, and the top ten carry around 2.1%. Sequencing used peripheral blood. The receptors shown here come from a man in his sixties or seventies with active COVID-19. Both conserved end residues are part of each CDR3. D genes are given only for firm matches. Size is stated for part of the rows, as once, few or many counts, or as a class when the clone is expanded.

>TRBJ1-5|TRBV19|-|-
TGTGCCAGTAGTATAGTCAGCAGGTCCTATCAGCCCCAGCATTTT
CASSIVSRSYQPQHF
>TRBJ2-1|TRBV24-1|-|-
TGTGCCACCAGTGTCGGGGTTCGGGATGAGCAGTTCTTC
CATSVGVRDEQFF
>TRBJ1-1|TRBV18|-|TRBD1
TGTGCCAGCTCGCCGGGACAGGGAGTCACTGAAGCTTTCTTT
CASSPGQGVTEAFF
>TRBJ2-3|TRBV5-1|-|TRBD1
TGCGCCAGCAGCGGGTTCGAGGCGGGACAGGCAGATACGCAGTATTTT
CASSGFEAGQADTQYF
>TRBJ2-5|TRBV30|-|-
TGTGCCTGGAGTGTGGGAATAGCGGTGTACCAAGAGACCCAGTACTTC
CAWSVGIAVYQETQYF
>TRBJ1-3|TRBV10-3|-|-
TGTGCCATCAGTGAGCTTACTAGCTCTGGAAACACCATATATTTT
CAISELTSSGNTIYF
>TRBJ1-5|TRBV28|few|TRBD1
TGTGCCAGCAGTTTTCCCAGGGGGCCTGGCAATCAGCCCCAGCATTTT
CASSFPRGPGNQPQHF
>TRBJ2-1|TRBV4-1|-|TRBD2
TGCGCCAGCAGCCGACAACTAGCGGGAGGTAGAAATGAGCAGTTCTTC
CASSRQLAGGRNEQFF
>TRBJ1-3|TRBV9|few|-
TGTGCCAGCAGCGCAGGGACTGCTGGAAACACCATATATTTT
CASSAGTAGNTIYF
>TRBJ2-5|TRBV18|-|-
TGTGCCAGCTCACCTATGATGGGAGCGTACCAAGAGACCCAGTACTTC
CASSPMMGAYQETQYF
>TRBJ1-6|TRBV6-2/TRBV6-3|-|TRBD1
TGTGCCAGCAGCCCTACGACAGGGGCTGGTAGTTCACCCCTCCACTTT
CASSPTTGAGSSPLHF
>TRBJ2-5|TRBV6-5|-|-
TGTGCCAGCAGTCGCTGGGGGCGCGGGGAGACCCAGTACTTC
CASSRWGRGETQYF
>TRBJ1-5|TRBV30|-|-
TGTGCCTGGAGTGTACGGGGAAGCAATCAGCCCCAGCATTTT
CAWSVRGSNQPQHF
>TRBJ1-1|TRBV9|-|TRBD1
TGTGCCAGCAGCCCAACAGGGGGCACTGAAGCTTTCTTT
CASSPTGGTEAFF
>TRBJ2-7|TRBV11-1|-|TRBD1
TGTGCCAGCAGCTTAGGACAGGGAGTCGCCTGGGAGCAGTACTTC
CASSLGQGVAWEQYF
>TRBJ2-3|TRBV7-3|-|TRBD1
TGTGCCAGCAGCCAAGACCGGGACAGTAAGGATACGCAGTATTTT
CASSQDRDSKDTQYF
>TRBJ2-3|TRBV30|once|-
TGTGCCTGGAGTGCCCCAGGGGTCTCCACAGATACGCAGTATTTT
CAWSAPGVSTDTQYF
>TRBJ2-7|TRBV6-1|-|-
TGTGCCAGCAGTGAATCTGGGACCGGGGGCGAGCAGTACTTC
CASSESGTGGEQYF
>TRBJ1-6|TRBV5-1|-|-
TGCGCCAGCAGCTGGGAGATCTCCTATAATTCACCCCTCCACTTT
CASSWEISYNSPLHF
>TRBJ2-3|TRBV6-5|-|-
TGTGCCAGTCGGGATAGCGGATTATTCACAGATACGCAGTATTTT
CASRDSGLFTDTQYF
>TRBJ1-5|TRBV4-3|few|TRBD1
TGCGCCAGCAGCCAAAACAGGGGGGGCAATCAGCCCCAGCATTTT
CASSQNRGGNQPQHF
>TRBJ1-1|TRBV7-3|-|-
TGTGCCAGCAGCTCGGACAGGAACACTGAAGCTTTCTTT
CASSSDRNTEAFF
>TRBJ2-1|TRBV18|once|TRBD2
TGTGCCAGCTCACCACCCGGACTAGCGTGGAATGAGCAGTTCTTC
CASSPPGLAWNEQFF
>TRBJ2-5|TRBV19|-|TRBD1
TGTGCCTCCTCGTGGGGGACAGGGGGCCAAGAGACCCAGTACTTC
CASSWGTGGQETQYF
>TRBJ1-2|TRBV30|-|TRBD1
TGTGCCTGGAGTGTATCGGGGCGACAGGGCACCCATGGCTACACCTTC
CAWSVSGRQGTHGYTF
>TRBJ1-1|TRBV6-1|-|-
TGTGCCAGCAGTGAAGGTTGGGTAGGGGGTACTGAAGCTTTCTTT
CASSEGWVGGTEAFF
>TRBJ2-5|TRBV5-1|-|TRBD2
TGCGCCAGCAGCTTGGGCCCTAGCGGGACTGGTGAGACCCAGTACTTC
CASSLGPSGTGETQYF
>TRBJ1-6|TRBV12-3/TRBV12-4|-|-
TGTGCCAGCAGTTTGAACGGTTCACCCCTCCACTTT
CASSLNGSPLHF
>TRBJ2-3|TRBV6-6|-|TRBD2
TGTGCCAGCCGGACTAGCGGGAGAACAGATACGCAGTATTTT
CASRTSGRTDTQYF
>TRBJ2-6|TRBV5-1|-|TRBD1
TGCGCCAGCAGCCCGTCAGGGGGCTCTGGGGCCAACGTCCTGACTTTC
CASSPSGGSGANVLTF
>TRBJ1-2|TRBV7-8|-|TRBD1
TGTGCCAGCAGACCCGGGACAGCCTATGGCTACACCTTC
CASRPGTAYGYTF
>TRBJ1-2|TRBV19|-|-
TGTGCCAGTAGTATTGGGCAGGGGATCACCGGCTACACCTTC
CASSIGQGITGYTF
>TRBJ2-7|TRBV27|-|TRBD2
TGTGCCAGCAGTTTTTCGACTAGCATCTCCTACGAGCAGTACTTC
CASSFSTSISYEQYF
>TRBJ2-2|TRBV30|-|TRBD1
TGTGCCTTGGACAGGGCCACCGGGGAGCTGTTTTTT
CALDRATGELFF
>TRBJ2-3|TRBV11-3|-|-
TGTGCCAGCAGCGCCGGACTAAAGTCTGTAGATACGCAGTATTTT
CASSAGLKSVDTQYF
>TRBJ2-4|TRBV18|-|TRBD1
TGTGCCAGCTCACTAGGACAGGGGGCTGTTTCTATATCCAAAAACATTCAGTACTTC
CASSLGQGAVSISKNIQYF
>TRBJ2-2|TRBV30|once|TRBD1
TGTGCCTGGGGTAGGACAGGAGGTGGCACCGGGGAGCTGTTTTTT
CAWGRTGGGTGELFF
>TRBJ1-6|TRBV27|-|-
TGTGCCAGCAGTGTAGCGGGGTTGCGTTCACCCCTCCACTTT
CASSVAGLRSPLHF
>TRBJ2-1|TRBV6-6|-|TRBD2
TGTGCCAGCAGCGAAGGACTAGCCCCCGGTGAGCAGTTCTTC
CASSEGLAPGEQFF